At least ten counts were recorded for the clone carrying this T cell receptor (beta chain). Its antigen is as yet unknown. Sequenced material consisted of expressed TCRB transcripts (all of the isolated RNA was reverse transcribed). Libraries were prepared by immunoSEQ multiplex PCR; TCRdb keeps only in-frame clonotypes and omits some of them. The repertoire consists of more than 300,000 clones, with 6.5% to 10% occurring once and the leading ten covering around 0.45%. The source of the sample is a study of beta chain features in type 1 diabetes. Study-wide findings and caveats: VDJ junctions in type 1 diabetes patients carried more deletions and fewer insertions. Within each of all four CD4+ subsets, Type 1 diabetes patients had TCRB CDR3s that were moderately but significantly shorter. Compared to healthy donors, patients appeared to have naive, central memory and Treg TCRB repertoires that were more alike.

Losses at the gene ends were 8 bases for V and 1 base for J; bases not matched to a gene: 4. The germline CDR1 and CDR2 sequences are SGHTA and FQGNSA. The CDR3 covers 14 residues. The V and J genes are TRBV7-2 and TRBJ2-7, with 11 bases lining up with TRBD2. This sequence was found in a woman in her late teens or twenties in good health. Input material: central memory CD4+ T cells from blood. The CDR3 spells CASLTSGDSYEQYF. In DNA form, the CDR3 reads TGTGCCAGCTTGACTAGCGGGGATTCCTACGAGCAGTACTTC.